The present T cell receptor beta chain was sequenced within a study of cytotoxic CD8 clonotypes in ibrutinib-treated CLL (dated by TCRdb to the early 2020s). Regarding the research as a whole: The cohort was composed of about a dozen relapsed/refractory and fewer than 16 treatment-naive patients; IGHV unmutated status was identified in roughly 17 patients. Cryopreserved peripheral blood mononuclear cells were obtained before treatment, at response, and at either sustained remission or disease progression. Longitudinal samples were available for about 30% of the roughly 86 trial participants. All remission and progressive disease samples were collected while patients were still receiving ibrutinib. Samples at response were collected after a median of about twelve months of treatment, with a range of roughly 6 to 36 months. Responses were partial in about 25 patients and complete in 2; after median around 65 months follow-up, around 15 stayed in remission and 12 progressed. An average of 255,043 productive templates and 94,082 productive rearrangements was obtained per sample. Overall study results and their limits: Lymph node repertoires were not examined, and the timing of sampling was not matched between patients in sustained remission and those whose disease progressed. Baseline clonality was found to be higher than that of age-matched healthy donors and was strongly correlated with circulating CD8+ T-cell counts. Public clonotypes were rare and either contracted or stayed stable during treatment, and the rise in clonality at ibrutinib response reflected the expansion of private clonotypes. Clonality increased at ibrutinib response, stayed stable in sustained remission, and fell back toward baseline at progression.

For TCR beta library preparation, 1.5 to 2.5 micrograms of genomic DNA were extracted from the cryopreserved PBMCs. Longitudinal blood samples from CLL patients on ibrutinib monotherapy underwent high-throughput TCR beta sequencing. The patients were enrolled in a single-center, open-label phase 2 trial of ibrutinib monotherapy. On a MiSeq, deep resolution sequencing aimed for a depth between 1 in 1 million and 1 in 200,000 T cells, with each clonotype covered approximately 10x on average. The immunoSEQ hsTCRB Kit was used to generate TCR beta libraries. The study's own analysis went as follows. The data were analyzed with ImmunoSEQ Analyzer and ImmunoSEQ Data Assistant, and V, D and J gene assignments followed IMGT definitions. Clonality, which ranges from 0 to 1, was calculated as one minus the normalized Shannon entropy of productive rearrangement frequencies. Only overrepresented clonotypes making up at least 0.05% of the repertoire of each patient were included in the public clonotype analysis. Around 12 age-matched healthy donor repertoires from immuneACCESS were used as controls for clonality. Sourced from immuneACCESS, this table was stored by TCRdb with only in-frame sequences that have V and J called. A share of the clones is absent; for the studies checked, an unresolved V gene accounts for under half, and the remainder has no known explanation. The D gene and trimming were derived from the DNA, and the V and J assignments and clone size from that table. Present in this sample are 150,000 or so clones, 80% of which were seen just once. Around 7.6% of the sample lies in the top ten.

CDR1 and CDR2 are drawn from the germline V gene: MNHEY, SVGAGI. Trimming takes 6 bases from V and 3 bases from J, and the germline ends sit 6 bases apart. The CDR3 has 12 amino acids, counting the end cysteine and phenylalanine. The DNA shown is the 36-base CDR3, in frame from base 1. A remark on this clone: The clone's antigen remains unknown. The input lacks base qualities; no much larger clone sits a single base away.

The sequence came from a human donor with chronic lymphocytic leukemia. Sequencing used PBMCs, obtained after 36 months of ibrutinib treatment. This chain is built from TRBV6-5 and TRBJ2-1, with no D gene named confidently. The DNA is TGTGCCAGCAGCCCCCACTACAATGAGCAGTTCTTC. Its protein product is CASSPHYNEQFF.